The sample holds a few counts of the clone carrying this TCR beta chain. Its antigen is not identified. The TCRbeta library incorporated unique molecular identifiers. TCRdb reprocessed the PCR reads via MiXCR and lists one record per CDR3 protein. The sample contains about 830,000 distinct CDR3 sequences, around 17% of which appear only once. The sample comes from a study of T-cell reconstitution after alpha-beta-depleted transplantation in children. Regarding the study as a whole: T-cell counts and diversity at one year following transplant were attributed mainly to newly produced T cells.

The source of this sequence is a male patient aged 10-17 years who had a stem cell transplant for acute lymphoblastic leukemia, so the T cells may come from the graft donor. Sequences were derived from PBMCs, mostly from graft donor cells, sampled 360 days after TCRalphabeta/CD19-depleted stem cell transplant.

The CDR3 sequence: CASEGTDTQYF. The CDR3 region has the DNA TGTGCCAGCGAGGGGACAGATACGCAGTATTTT. The chain combines TRBV21-1 with TRBJ2-3; the table calls TRBD1, which could not be checked here. TRBV21-1 is listed as a pseudogene. The CDR3 contains 11 residues.